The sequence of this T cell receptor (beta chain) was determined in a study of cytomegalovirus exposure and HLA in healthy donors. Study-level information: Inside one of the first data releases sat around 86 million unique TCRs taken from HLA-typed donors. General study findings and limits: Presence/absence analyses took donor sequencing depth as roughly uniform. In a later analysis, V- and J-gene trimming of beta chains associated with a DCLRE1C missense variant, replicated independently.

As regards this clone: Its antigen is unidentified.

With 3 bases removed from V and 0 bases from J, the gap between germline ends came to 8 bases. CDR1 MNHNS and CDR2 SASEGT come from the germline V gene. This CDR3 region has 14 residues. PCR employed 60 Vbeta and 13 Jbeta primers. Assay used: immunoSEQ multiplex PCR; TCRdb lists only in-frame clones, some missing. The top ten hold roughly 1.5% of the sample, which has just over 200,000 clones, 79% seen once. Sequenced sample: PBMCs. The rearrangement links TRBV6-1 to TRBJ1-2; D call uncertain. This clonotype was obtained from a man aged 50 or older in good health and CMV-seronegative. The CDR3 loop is CASSEGRTNYGYTF. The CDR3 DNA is TGTGCCAGCAGTGAGGGCCGAACTAACTATGGCTACACCTTC.